One T cell receptor (beta chain) is described in this entry. Antigen specificity is unknown. The data were taken from a study of CD8 T cells in Susac syndrome. Broader study findings: A relatively small number of individuals underwent TCR sequencing and HLA analysis.

The ends lost 2 bases at V and 6 bases at J; junction bases unmatched: 1. This CDR3 has 15 residues. An amount of RNA that ranged from about 0.45 to 1 ug was reverse transcribed with random hexamers. An immunoSEQ multiplex PCR generated amplified TCR beta CDR3 products spanning 54 Vbeta and 13 Jbeta. A single record per CDR3 protein comes from TCRdb applying MiXCR to the immunoSEQ multiplex PCR reads. In the table there are some 100,000 distinct CDR3 sequences, about 96% of which are singletons. Negative isolation was used for CD8+ and CD4+ T cells, and FACS enrichment was applied to TEMRA cells. This rearrangement joins TRBV12-3 or TRBV12-4 to TRBJ1-6, with 10 bases aligning to TRBD1. The sequenced sample consisted of CD4+ T cells from PBMCs. This sequence was found in a human donor in good health. The CDR3 protein is CASSLRDRGNSPLHF. The DNA for the CDR3 is TGTGCCAGCAGTTTAAGGGACAGGGGTAATTCACCCCTCCACTTT.